The clone carrying this TCR beta chain occurred a few times. The antigen is not known. A second about 7 to 11 cycle PCR used barcoded and J-beta primers. Via MiXCR, TCRdb re-called the 5' RACE reads, giving one row per CDR3 protein. The table lists 1.5 million or so distinct CDR3 sequences, roughly 43% of them singletons. CDR1 ENHRY and CDR2 SYGVKD come from the germline V gene. The CDR3 length is 12 residues. Between the trimmed V and J ends, which lost 3 bases and 10 bases, there was a span of 11 bases. The source of the sample is a study of blood T cells in healthy people across ages. Study results and limitations: TCR beta diversity per million T cells fell roughly linearly with age.

The specimen sequenced was blood. The receptor was isolated from a young woman in good health. The genes are TRBV10-3 and TRBJ2-3; D ambiguous. The CDR3 nucleotides are TGTGCCATCAGTGATGGAAGTGACCCGCAGTATTTT. It translates to CAISDGSDPQYF.